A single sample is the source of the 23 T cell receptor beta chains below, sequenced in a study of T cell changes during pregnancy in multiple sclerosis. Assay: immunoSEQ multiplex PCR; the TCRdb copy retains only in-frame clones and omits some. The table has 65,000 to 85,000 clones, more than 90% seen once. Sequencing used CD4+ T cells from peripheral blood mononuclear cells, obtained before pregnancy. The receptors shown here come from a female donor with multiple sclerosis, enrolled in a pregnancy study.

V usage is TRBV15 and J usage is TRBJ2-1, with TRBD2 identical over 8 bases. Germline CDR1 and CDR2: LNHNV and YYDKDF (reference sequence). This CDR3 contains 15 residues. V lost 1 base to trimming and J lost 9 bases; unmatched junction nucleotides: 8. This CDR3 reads CATSRGPAGVSEQFF. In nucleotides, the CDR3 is TGTGCCACCAGCAGAGGTCCAGCGGGAGTAAGTGAGCAGTTCTTC.

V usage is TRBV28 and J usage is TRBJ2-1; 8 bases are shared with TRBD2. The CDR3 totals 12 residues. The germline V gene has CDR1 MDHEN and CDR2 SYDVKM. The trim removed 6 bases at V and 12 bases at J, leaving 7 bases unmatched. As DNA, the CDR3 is TGTGCCAGCAGAGTTGCGGGAGGTAGGCAGTTCTTC. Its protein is CASRVAGGRQFF.

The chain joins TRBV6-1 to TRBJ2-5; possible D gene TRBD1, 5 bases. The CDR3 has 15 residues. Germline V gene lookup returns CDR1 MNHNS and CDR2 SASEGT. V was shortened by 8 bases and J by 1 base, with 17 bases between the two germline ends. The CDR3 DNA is TGTGCCAGCGGGTCTTGGCAGGGCCCCCAAGAGACCCAGTACTTC. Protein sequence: CASGSWQGPQETQYF.

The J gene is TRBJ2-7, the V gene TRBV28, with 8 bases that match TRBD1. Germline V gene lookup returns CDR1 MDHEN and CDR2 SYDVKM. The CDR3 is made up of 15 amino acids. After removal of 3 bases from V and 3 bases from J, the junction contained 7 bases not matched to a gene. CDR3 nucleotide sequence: TGTGCCAGCAGTTTCGGACAGGGTAACATCTACGAGCAGTACTTC. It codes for CASSFGQGNIYEQYF.

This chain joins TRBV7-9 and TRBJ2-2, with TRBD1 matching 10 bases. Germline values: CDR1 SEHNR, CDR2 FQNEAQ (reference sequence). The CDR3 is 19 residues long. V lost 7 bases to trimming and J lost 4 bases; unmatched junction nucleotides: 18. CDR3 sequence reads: CASNIDRGQTHRGTGELFF. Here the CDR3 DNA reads TGTGCCAGCAACATAGACAGGGGGCAAACCCATAGAGGCACCGGGGAGCTGTTTTTT.

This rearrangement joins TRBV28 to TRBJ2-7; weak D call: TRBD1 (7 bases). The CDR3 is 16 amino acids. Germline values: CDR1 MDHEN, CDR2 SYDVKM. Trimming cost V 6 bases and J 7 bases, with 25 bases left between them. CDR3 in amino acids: CASRHHGGQQTKEQYF. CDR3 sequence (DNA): TGTGCCAGCAGACACCACGGGGGACAGCAAACAAAAGAGCAGTACTTC.

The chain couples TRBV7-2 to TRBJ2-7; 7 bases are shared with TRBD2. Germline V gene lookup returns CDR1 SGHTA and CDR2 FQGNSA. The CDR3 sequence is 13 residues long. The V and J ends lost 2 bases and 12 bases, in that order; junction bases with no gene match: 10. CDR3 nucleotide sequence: TGTGCCAGCAGCTTATCGGGAGGACTCGAGGGGTACTTC. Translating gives CASSLSGGLEGYF.

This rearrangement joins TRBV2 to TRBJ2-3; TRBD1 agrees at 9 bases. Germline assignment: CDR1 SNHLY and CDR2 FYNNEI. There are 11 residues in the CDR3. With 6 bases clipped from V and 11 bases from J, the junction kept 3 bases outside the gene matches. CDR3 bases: TGTGCCAGCAGGACAGGGGGACTGCAGTATTTT. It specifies CASRTGGLQYF.

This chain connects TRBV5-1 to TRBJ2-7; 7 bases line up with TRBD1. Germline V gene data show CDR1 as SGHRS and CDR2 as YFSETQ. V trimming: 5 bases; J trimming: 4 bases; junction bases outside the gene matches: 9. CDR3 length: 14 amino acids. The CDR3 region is CASRNTGADYEQYF. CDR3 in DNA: TGCGCCAGCAGAAATACAGGGGCCGATTACGAGCAGTACTTC.

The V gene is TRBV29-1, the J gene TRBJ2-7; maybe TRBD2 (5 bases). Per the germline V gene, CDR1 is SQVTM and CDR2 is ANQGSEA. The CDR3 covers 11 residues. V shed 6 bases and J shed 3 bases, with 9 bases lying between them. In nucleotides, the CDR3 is TGCAGCGTCCGGGATAACTACGAGCAGTACTTC. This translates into CSVRDNYEQYF.

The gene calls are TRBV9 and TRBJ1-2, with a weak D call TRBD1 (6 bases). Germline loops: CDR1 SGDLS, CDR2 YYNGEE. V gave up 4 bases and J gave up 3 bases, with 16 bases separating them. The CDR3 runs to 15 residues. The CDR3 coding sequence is TGTGCCAGCAGCCCCAGGGGACGGGTGGACTATGGCTACACCTTC. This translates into CASSPRGRVDYGYTF.

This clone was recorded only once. CDR3 region: CASGTQGRGSGANVLTF. Here the CDR3 DNA reads TGTGCCAGTGGGACACAGGGAAGGGGCTCTGGGGCCAACGTCCTGACTTTC. J is TRBJ2-6 and V is TRBV19, with D perhaps TRBD1 (6 bases). The CDR3 loop spans 17 amino acids. Trimming removed 8 bases from V and 0 bases from J, with 17 bases in between. Germline assignment: CDR1 LNHDA and CDR2 SQIVND (reference sequence).

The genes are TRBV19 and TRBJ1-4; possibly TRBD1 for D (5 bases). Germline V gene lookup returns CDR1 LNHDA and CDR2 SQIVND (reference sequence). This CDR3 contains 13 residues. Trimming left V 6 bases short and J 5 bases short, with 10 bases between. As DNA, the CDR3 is TGTGCCAGTAGCACAGGAGCAAATGAAAAACTGTTTTTT. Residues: CASSTGANEKLFF.

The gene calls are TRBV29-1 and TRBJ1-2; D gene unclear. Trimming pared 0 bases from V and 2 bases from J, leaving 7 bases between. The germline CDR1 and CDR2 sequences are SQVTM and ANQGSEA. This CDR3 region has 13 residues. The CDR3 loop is CSVEDGANYGYTF. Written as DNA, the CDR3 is TGCAGCGTTGAAGACGGTGCAAACTATGGCTACACCTTC.

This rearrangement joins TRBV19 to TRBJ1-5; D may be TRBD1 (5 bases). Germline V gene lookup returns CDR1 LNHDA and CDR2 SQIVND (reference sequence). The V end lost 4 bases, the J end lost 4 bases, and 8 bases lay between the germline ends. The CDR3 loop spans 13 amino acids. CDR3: CASSTRENQPQHF. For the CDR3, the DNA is TGTGCCAGTAGTACCAGGGAAAATCAGCCCCAGCATTTT.

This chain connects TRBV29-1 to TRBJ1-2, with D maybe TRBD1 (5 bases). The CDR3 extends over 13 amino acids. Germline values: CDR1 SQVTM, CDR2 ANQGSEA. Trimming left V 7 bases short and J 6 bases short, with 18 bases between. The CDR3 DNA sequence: TGCAGCGCTCTCGGGGGGGGAGCTGATGGCTACACCTTC. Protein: CSALGGGADGYTF.

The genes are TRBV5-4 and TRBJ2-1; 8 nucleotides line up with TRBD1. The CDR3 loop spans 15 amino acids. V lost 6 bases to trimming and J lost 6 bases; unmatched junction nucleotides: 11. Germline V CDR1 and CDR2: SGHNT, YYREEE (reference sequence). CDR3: CASTPRGQGINEQFF. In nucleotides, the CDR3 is TGTGCCAGCACTCCTCGAGGACAGGGTATCAATGAGCAGTTCTTC.

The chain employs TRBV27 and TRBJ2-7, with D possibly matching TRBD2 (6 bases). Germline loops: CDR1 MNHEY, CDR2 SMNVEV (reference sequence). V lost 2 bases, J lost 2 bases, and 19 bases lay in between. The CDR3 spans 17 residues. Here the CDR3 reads CASSLKVGGLPPYEQYF. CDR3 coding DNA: TGTGCCAGCAGTTTAAAGGTCGGGGGTCTGCCCCCCTACGAGCAGTACTTC.

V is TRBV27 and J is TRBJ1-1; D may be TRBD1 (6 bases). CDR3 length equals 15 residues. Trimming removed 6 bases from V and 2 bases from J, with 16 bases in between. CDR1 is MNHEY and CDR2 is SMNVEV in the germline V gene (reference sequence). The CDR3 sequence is CASRLQGIDNTEAFF. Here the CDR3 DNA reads TGTGCCAGCAGGTTACAGGGAATTGATAACACTGAAGCTTTCTTT.

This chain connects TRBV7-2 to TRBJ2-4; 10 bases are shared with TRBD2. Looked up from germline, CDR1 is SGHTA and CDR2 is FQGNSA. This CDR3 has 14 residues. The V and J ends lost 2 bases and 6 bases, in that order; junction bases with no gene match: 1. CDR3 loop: CASSLRLAGNIQYF. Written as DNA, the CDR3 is TGTGCCAGCAGCTTACGACTAGCGGGAAACATTCAGTACTTC.

DNA of the CDR3: TGCGCCAGCAGTCTTCTACAGGGGAAGGTGGGCTCTGGGGCCAACGTCCTGACTTTC. It codes for CASSLLQGKVGSGANVLTF. The chain uses TRBV4-1 and TRBJ2-6; 7 bases fit TRBD1. CDR3 length equals 19 residues. The germline V gene encodes CDR1 MGHRA and CDR2 YSYEKL. The J segment lost 0 bases and the V segment lost 6 bases, leaving 14 bases of the junction unmatched.

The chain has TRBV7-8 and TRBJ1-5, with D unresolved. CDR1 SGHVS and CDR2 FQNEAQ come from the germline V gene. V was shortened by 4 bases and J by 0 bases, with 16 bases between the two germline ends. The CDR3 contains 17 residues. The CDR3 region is CASSSPSGGFSNQPQHF. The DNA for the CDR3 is TGTGCCAGCAGCTCTCCGAGTGGCGGGTTTAGCAATCAGCCCCAGCATTTT. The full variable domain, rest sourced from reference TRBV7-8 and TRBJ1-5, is GAGVSQSPRYKVAKRGQDVALRCDPISGHVSLFWYQQALGQGPEFLTYFQNEAQLDKSGLPSDRFFAERPEGSVSTLKIQRTQQEDSAVYLCASSSPSGGFSNQPQHFGDGTRLSIL.

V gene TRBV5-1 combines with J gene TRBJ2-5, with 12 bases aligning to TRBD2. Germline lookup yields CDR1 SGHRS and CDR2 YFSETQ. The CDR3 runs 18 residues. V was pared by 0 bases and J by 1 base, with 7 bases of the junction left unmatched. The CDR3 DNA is TGCGCCAGCAGCTTGGTTCCTTCGGGACTAGCGGGCCAAGAGACCCAGTACTTC. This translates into CASSLVPSGLAGQETQYF.